These 18 T cell receptor beta chains came from one sample sequenced in a study of shared clonotypes between healthy human individuals. Positively selected for CCR7, the CD45RO-negative cells used as naive CD8 cells excluded terminally differentiated effector memory CD45RA+ cells. TCRdb's copy holds only in-frame clones and misses some; the assay was immunoSEQ multiplex PCR. The sample shows about 2 million clones, over 85% of them seen only once. The specimen was naive CD8+ T cells sorted from blood. These receptors all stem from a man aged 18 to 35 in good health.

The J gene is TRBJ2-7, the V gene TRBV27; 9 nucleotides line up with TRBD1. The germline CDR1 and CDR2 sequences are MNHEY and SMNVEV (reference sequence). The ends lost 5 bases at V and 3 bases at J; junction bases unmatched: 8. The CDR3 extends over 15 amino acids. CDR3 in amino acids: CASSPFRDRVYEQYF. CDR3 in DNA: TGTGCCAGCAGTCCCTTCCGGGACAGGGTCTACGAGCAGTACTTC.

The chain links TRBV7-9 to TRBJ2-5; TRBD1 aligns across 10 bases. The germline gives CDR1 SEHNR, CDR2 FQNEAQ (reference sequence). The CDR3 length is 16 residues. The trim removed 5 bases at V and 2 bases at J, leaving 8 bases unmatched. Here the CDR3 reads CASSQLRTGGQETQYF. The CDR3 DNA follows: TGTGCCAGCAGCCAATTACGGACAGGGGGGCAAGAGACCCAGTACTTC.

The genes are TRBV2 and TRBJ2-1, with unresolved D. Germline CDR1 SNHLY, CDR2 FYNNEI. Trimming cost V 7 bases and J 9 bases, with 16 bases left between them. The CDR3 is 13 amino acids. CDR3: CASTWLTGTEQFF. In DNA, the CDR3 is TGTGCCAGCACTTGGTTGACTGGTACTGAGCAGTTCTTC.

The chain employs TRBV9 and TRBJ2-7, with no clear D. The CDR3 covers 14 residues. The V gene's germline CDR1 is SGDLS and CDR2 YYNGEE. V was trimmed by 0 bases and J by 3 bases, leaving 10 bases between them. The chain's CDR3 is CASSVGPGFYEQYF. CDR3 bases: TGTGCCAGCAGCGTAGGACCGGGCTTCTACGAGCAGTACTTC.

The chain uses TRBV7-9 and TRBJ1-2; TRBD1 aligns across 9 bases. Germline CDR1 reads SEHNR; CDR2 reads FQNEAQ (reference sequence). The trim removed 2 bases at V and 4 bases at J, leaving 5 bases unmatched. The CDR3 consists of 15 residues. The CDR3 protein is CASSLPGTGIYGYTF. Written as DNA, the CDR3 is TGTGCCAGCAGCTTACCCGGGACAGGGATCTATGGCTACACCTTC.

This sequence joins TRBV11-2 and TRBJ2-1, with 8 nucleotides matching TRBD2. Germline CDR1 is SGHAT and CDR2 is FQNNGV. CDR3 length: 15 residues. V shed 1 base, J shed 7 bases, and the junction held 6 bases outside the gene matches. In DNA form, the CDR3 reads TGTGCCAGCAGCTTAGCTGCGGGGGGTGGAAATGAGCAGTTCTTC. Translating it yields CASSLAAGGGNEQFF. The full variable domain, in which reference TRBV11-2 and TRBJ2-1 provide the parts outside the CDR3, is EAGVAQSPRYKIIEKRQSVAFWCNPISGHATLYWYQQILGQGPKLLIQFQNNGVVDDSQLPKDRFSAERLKGVDSTLKIQPAKLEDSAVYLCASSLAAGGGNEQFFGPGTRLTVL.

The gene calls are TRBV10-2 and TRBJ1-1; D remains ambiguous. Per the germline V gene, CDR1 is WSHSY and CDR2 is SAAADI. CDR3 length equals 13 residues. V dropped 7 bases and J dropped 4 bases, with 13 bases sitting between them. The chain's CDR3 is CASTYTLSTEAFF. CDR3 DNA: TGCGCCAGCACCTATACCCTGAGCACTGAAGCTTTCTTT.

About this clone itself: Other DNA variants within this sample encode the same CDR3. This chain uses TRBV27 with TRBJ1-5; no definite D call. Germline CDR1 is MNHEY and CDR2 is SMNVEV (reference sequence). V lost 3 bases, J lost 7 bases, and 7 bases lay in between. The CDR3 consists of 12 residues. The CDR3 reads CASSFPGQPQHF. CDR3 bases: TGTGCCAGCAGTTTCCCTGGCCAGCCCCAGCATTTT.

The V and J genes are TRBV4-3 and TRBJ2-3; the match to TRBD2 covers 14 bases. With V trimmed by 0 bases and J by 1 base, 6 bases remained unmatched. CDR3 length: 19 amino acids. Germline CDR1 reads LGHNA; CDR2 reads YSLEER. For the CDR3, the DNA is TGCGCCAGCAGCCAAGAGGGACTAGCGGGAGTTAAGGGCACAGATACGCAGTATTTT. This translates into CASSQEGLAGVKGTDTQYF.

Notes on this clone: Distinct nucleotide sequences in the sample also encode this CDR3. The chain joins TRBV5-4 to TRBJ2-7; either TRBD1 or TRBD2 may supply D (5 bases each). The CDR3 has 14 amino acids. CDR1 is SGHNT and CDR2 is YYREEE in the germline V gene (reference sequence). Trimming removed 3 bases at V and 0 bases at J, with 10 bases between. CDR3 sequence reads: CASSSGPSSYEQYF. The CDR3 coding sequence is TGTGCCAGCAGCTCGGGACCCAGCTCCTACGAGCAGTACTTC.

The V and J genes are TRBV6-1 and TRBJ1-6; 7 bases are a match to TRBD1. There are 14 residues in the CDR3. With V trimmed by 8 bases and J by 10 bases, 11 bases remained unmatched. Germline V gene data show CDR1 as MNHNS and CDR2 as SASEGT. The CDR3, as DNA: TGTGCCAGCCGAGAGGGGCAGGGGGTCTCACCCCTCCACTTT. Amino acid sequence: CASREGQGVSPLHF.

The chain is built from TRBV5-1 and TRBJ2-3, with D perhaps TRBD2 (5 bases). The germline V gene has CDR1 SGHRS and CDR2 YFSETQ. Trimming took off 0 bases at V and 1 base at J, with 9 bases between the two ends. The CDR3 totals 15 residues. CDR3 DNA: TGCGCCAGCAGCTTGGAAGCGGAGGGCACAGATACGCAGTATTTT. Its translation is CASSLEAEGTDTQYF.

V gene TRBV28 combines with J gene TRBJ1-3; D remains ambiguous. CDR3 length: 15 residues. Germline V gives CDR1 MDHEN, CDR2 SYDVKM. Deletions cut 3 bases from V and 0 bases from J, with 9 bases between. CDR3 region: CASSLVGVSGNTIYF. CDR3 coding DNA: TGTGCCAGCAGTTTGGTCGGGGTCTCTGGAAACACCATATATTTT.

CDR3: CASSEGLAGDPPYNEQFF. The CDR3 nucleotides read TGCGCCAGCAGTGAAGGACTAGCGGGAGACCCCCCCTACAATGAGCAGTTCTTC. This chain uses TRBV10-1 with TRBJ2-1; TRBD2 matches at 13 bases. The germline V gene encodes CDR1 WNHNN and CDR2 SYGVQD (reference sequence). CDR3 length equals 18 residues. The junction had 7 bases not matched to a gene; V was cut back by 3 bases and J by 2 bases.

The V and J genes are TRBV7-9 and TRBJ1-5; D remains unclear. Germline CDR1 SEHNR, CDR2 FQNEAQ (reference sequence). This CDR3 has 14 residues. Trimming shortened V by 4 bases and J by 3 bases, and 10 bases separated the two germline ends. The CDR3 nucleotides are TGTGCCAGCAGCTCCTCGGAGTTCAATCAGCCCCAGCATTTT. Translating it yields CASSSSEFNQPQHF.

The V call is TRBV23-1, the J call TRBJ1-4, with D unresolved. TRBV23-1 is reported as an ORF; its role is uncertain. The CDR3 runs 12 residues. V was cut by 2 bases and J by 10 bases, with 8 bases left in between. The CDR3 DNA reads TGCGCCAGCAGTCAAGAGGGTCCAAAACTGTTTTTT. This sequence encodes CASSQEGPKLFF.

V and J are TRBV11-2 and TRBJ2-3, with D perhaps matching TRBD1 (7 bases). The V end was cut by 4 bases, the J end by 2 bases, with 19 bases between. The CDR3 covers 17 residues. CDR1 and CDR2 (germline): SGHAT, FQNNGV. The CDR3 spells CASSSGGGHPVTDTQYF. The CDR3 coding sequence is TGTGCCAGCAGCTCCGGAGGGGGCCACCCTGTCACAGATACGCAGTATTTT.

V is TRBV6-5 and J is TRBJ1-2; D unresolved. CDR1 is MNHEY, CDR2 SVGAGI, per germline. Deletions cut 2 bases from V and 1 base from J, with 11 bases between. The CDR3 totals 15 residues. CDR3 in DNA: TGTGCCAGCAGTTACCGCCCGGCGGATAACTATGGCTACACCTTC. Its translation: CASSYRPADNYGYTF.